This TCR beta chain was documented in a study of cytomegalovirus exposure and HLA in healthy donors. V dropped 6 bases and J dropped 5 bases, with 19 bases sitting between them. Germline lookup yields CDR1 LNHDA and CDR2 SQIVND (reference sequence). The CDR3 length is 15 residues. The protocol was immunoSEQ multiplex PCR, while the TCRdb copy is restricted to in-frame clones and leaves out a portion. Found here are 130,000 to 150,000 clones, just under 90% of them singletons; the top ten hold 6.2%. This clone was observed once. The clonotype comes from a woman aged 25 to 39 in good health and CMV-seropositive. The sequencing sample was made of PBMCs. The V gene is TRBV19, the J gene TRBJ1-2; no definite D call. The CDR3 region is CASSRNSVFGYGYTF. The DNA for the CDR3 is TGTGCCAGTAGCAGGAATTCAGTTTTCGGTTATGGCTACACCTTC.